The 31 T cell receptor beta chains below were found in one sample sequenced in a study of long-term antiretroviral therapy in people with HIV. Researchers ran immunoSEQ v3.0 at survey level. Using immunoSEQ multiplex PCR, the repertoire was profiled, and TCRdb retains in-frame clones only, with some absent. The repertoire includes roughly 33,000 clones, around 97% of them detected once, and around 2.7% sits in the top ten. The starting material was unsorted PBMCs, obtained 6.9 years after starting antiretroviral therapy. These receptor sequences come from a man under 40 with HIV.

The J gene is TRBJ1-3, the V gene TRBV4-3; D is uncertain. Trimming removed 0 bases from V and 1 base from J, with 7 bases in between. Per germline, CDR1 LGHNA and CDR2 YSLEER. The CDR3 contains 15 residues. DNA of the CDR3: TGCGCCAGCAGCCAAGATCCGGGTTCTGGAAACACCATATATTTT. Translating it yields CASSQDPGSGNTIYF.

The chain has TRBV10-3 and TRBJ2-1; D gene uncertain. The germline gives CDR1 ENHRY, CDR2 SYGVKD. This CDR3 has 15 amino acids. V was cut by 3 bases and J by 0 bases, with 9 bases left in between. CDR3 in amino acids: CAISDSFGSYNEQFF. In DNA, the CDR3 is TGTGCCATCAGTGATAGTTTTGGCTCCTACAATGAGCAGTTCTTC.

The chain recombines TRBV5-1 with TRBJ2-2; tentative D call: TRBD1 (6 bases). The CDR3 is 14 amino acids. Trimming removed 5 bases from V and 7 bases from J, with 15 bases in between. Germline V CDR1 and CDR2: SGHRS, YFSETQ. As DNA, the CDR3 is TGCGCCAGCAGTCAGGACAGTAAAATCGGGGAGCTGTTTTTT. Protein sequence: CASSQDSKIGELFF.

The genes are TRBV5-1 and TRBJ2-1; TRBD1 might be the D (7 bases). The germline V gene encodes CDR1 SGHRS and CDR2 YFSETQ. CDR3 length: 16 residues. V was cut by 0 bases and J by 2 bases, with 12 bases left in between. CDR3 nucleotide sequence: TGCGCCAGCAGCTTGGCTGCAGGGGGGACCTACAATGAGCAGTTCTTC. It codes for CASSLAAGGTYNEQFF.

This chain uses TRBV28 with TRBJ1-3, with D maybe TRBD1 (5 bases). V shed 2 bases and J shed 5 bases, with 10 bases lying between them. The CDR3 covers 14 residues. CDR1 and CDR2 from the germline V gene are MDHEN and SYDVKM. CDR3 amino acids: CASSLMGLRNTIYF. The CDR3 DNA is TGTGCCAGCAGTTTAATGGGACTCCGAAACACCATATATTTT.

This chain connects TRBV18 to TRBJ2-1, with a weak D call TRBD2 (5 bases). The germline gives CDR1 KGHSH, CDR2 LQKENI. V dropped 3 bases and J dropped 7 bases, with 13 bases sitting between them. The CDR3 is 14 residues long. This CDR3 is CASSPPTRGNEQFF. The CDR3 DNA follows: TGTGCCAGCTCACCCCCGACCCGAGGGAATGAGCAGTTCTTC. Complete variable domain (other parts from reference TRBV18 and TRBJ2-1): NAGVMQNPRHLVRRRGQEARLRCSPMKGHSHVYWYRQLPEEGLKFMVYLQKENIIDESGMPKERFSAEFPKEGPSILRIQQVVRGDSAAYFCASSPPTRGNEQFFGPGTRLTVL.

The chain couples TRBV11-2 to TRBJ2-3; the D is unclear. V gave up 2 bases and J gave up 5 bases, with 5 bases separating them. The CDR3 contains 12 residues. The germline V gene has CDR1 SGHAT and CDR2 FQNNGV. CDR3 sequence (DNA): TGTGCCAGCAGCTTAAGTCAAGATACGCAGTATTTT. Translation: CASSLSQDTQYF.

The V and J genes are TRBV6-1 and TRBJ2-7; 9 bases match TRBD1. CDR3 length: 15 amino acids. The V gene end was trimmed by 2 bases and the J gene end by 2 bases; junction bases not matched to a gene: 4. From germline, CDR1 is MNHNS and CDR2 SASEGT. The DNA for the CDR3 is TGTGCCAGCAGTGAATTTGGGACAGGGACCTACGAGCAGTACTTC. It yields the protein CASSEFGTGTYEQYF.

This rearrangement joins TRBV10-3 to TRBJ2-3; TRBD1 agrees at 7 bases. V shed 10 bases and J 2 bases; nucleotides not matched to a gene: 3. This CDR3 region has 12 residues. In germline, CDR1 is ENHRY, CDR2 SYGVKD. CDR3: CATGQNTDTQYF. CDR3 sequence (DNA): TGTGCCACGGGACAGAACACAGATACGCAGTATTTT.

This chain links TRBV4-3 with TRBJ2-7; D might be TRBD1 (5 bases). The CDR3 contains 14 residues. Germline CDR1 reads LGHNA; CDR2 reads YSLEER. Trimming took 0 bases from V and 3 from J, leaving 9 bases between them. CDR3 loop: CASSQDRELYEQYF. DNA of the CDR3: TGCGCCAGCAGCCAAGACAGGGAACTCTACGAGCAGTACTTC.

This sequence joins TRBV5-1 and TRBJ1-1; D may be TRBD1 (5 bases). Trimming shortened V by 4 bases and J by 4 bases, and 20 bases separated the two germline ends. From germline, CDR1 is SGHRS and CDR2 YFSETQ. The CDR3 runs to 16 residues. In nucleotides, the CDR3 is TGCGCCAGCAGCCCCAGCAGAGGGGACCTTAGCACTGAAGCTTTCTTT. It codes for CASSPSRGDLSTEAFF.

V gene TRBV27 combines with J gene TRBJ2-3; 8 nucleotides match TRBD2. The CDR3 sequence is 16 residues long. Losses at the gene ends were 4 bases for V and 3 bases for J; bases not matched to a gene: 9. Germline V gene data show CDR1 as MNHEY and CDR2 as SMNVEV (reference sequence). The CDR3, as DNA: TGTGCCAGCAGTTCTCTCGGACTAGCAGTTACAGATACGCAGTATTTT. As protein: CASSSLGLAVTDTQYF.

This rearrangement joins TRBV6-5 to TRBJ2-7, with D possibly TRBD1 on 5 matching bases. CDR1 is MNHEY and CDR2 is SVGAGI in the germline V gene. This CDR3 is 13 amino acids long. Trimming pared 2 bases from V and 4 bases from J, leaving 9 bases between. This chain's CDR3 is CASSYRQLYEQYF. CDR3 DNA: TGTGCCAGCAGTTACCGACAGCTGTACGAGCAGTACTTC.

V is TRBV5-1 and J is TRBJ1-2; 9 positions match TRBD1. CDR3 size: 15 residues. The junction had 6 bases not matched to a gene; V was cut back by 0 bases and J by 6 bases. CDR1 and CDR2 (germline): SGHRS, YFSETQ. In DNA form, the CDR3 reads TGCGCCAGCAGCTTGGCCACAGGGGGCGCGGATGGCTACACCTTC. Translation: CASSLATGGADGYTF.

CDR3 loop: CASSPRTAGVPFNTDTQYF. The CDR3 DNA sequence: TGTGCCAGCAGCCCACGGACAGCGGGGGTTCCCTTCAACACAGATACGCAGTATTTT. The chain links TRBV7-9 to TRBJ2-3, with 8 bases aligning to TRBD2. The junction had 18 bases not matched to a gene; V was cut back by 5 bases and J by 2 bases. This CDR3 is 19 amino acids long. CDR1 is SEHNR and CDR2 is FQNEAQ in the germline V gene (reference sequence).

The chain carries TRBV9 and TRBJ2-3, with 13 bases aligning to TRBD2. The junction had 15 bases not matched to a gene; V was cut back by 3 bases and J by 5 bases. Germline CDR1 reads SGDLS; CDR2 reads YYNGEE. The CDR3 covers 19 residues. The DNA for the CDR3 is TGTGCCAGCAGCGGCAGGCTAGAACTAGCGGGGGGGCACGTAGATACGCAGTATTTT. It yields the protein CASSGRLELAGGHVDTQYF.

V is TRBV4-3 and J is TRBJ2-1; 9 bases line up with TRBD2. Trimming took 7 bases from V and 5 from J; bases not matched to a gene: 6. This CDR3 is built from 14 residues. Germline CDR1 LGHNA, CDR2 YSLEER. The CDR3 bases are TGCGCCAGCAAATGGCGGGGGGGAAACAATGAGCAGTTCTTC. Residues: CASKWRGGNNEQFF.

The chain combines TRBV2 with TRBJ2-3; 7 bases are a match to TRBD1. Germline V CDR1 and CDR2: SNHLY, FYNNEI. This CDR3 comprises 15 residues. V was pared by 9 bases and J by 5 bases, with 14 bases of the junction left unmatched. Written as DNA, the CDR3 is TGTGCCAGGCGACAGGGAACTGTCCGTGGAGATACGCAGTATTTT. Its translation is CARRQGTVRGDTQYF.

This chain links TRBV6-6 with TRBJ2-7, with TRBD2 identical over 9 bases. This CDR3 is 15 amino acids long. The junction had 9 bases not matched to a gene; V was cut back by 6 bases and J by 3 bases. Germline CDR1 reads MNHNY; CDR2 reads SVGAGI (reference sequence). In DNA, the CDR3 is TGTGCCAGCAGCCCCAGCCAAGCGGGAGGCTACGAGCAGTACTTC. It codes for CASSPSQAGGYEQYF.

The V and J genes are TRBV7-3 and TRBJ1-5; 8 bases are shared with TRBD1. V trimming: 4 bases; J trimming: 0 bases; junction bases outside the gene matches: 5. The CDR3 runs to 16 residues. The germline CDR1 and CDR2 sequences are SGHTA and FQGTGA. CDR3 DNA: TGTGCCAGCAGCTCCTACAGGGGGAATAGCAATCAGCCCCAGCATTTT. This codes for CASSSYRGNSNQPQHF. The whole variable domain, remainder taken from reference TRBV7-3 and TRBJ1-5, is GAGVSQTPSNKVTEKGKYVELRCDPISGHTALYWYRQSLGQGPEFLIYFQGTGAADDSGLPNDRFFAVRPEGSVSTLKIQRTERGDSAVYLCASSSYRGNSNQPQHFGDGTRLSIL.

V and J are TRBV14 and TRBJ1-1; TRBD1 matches at 8 bases. This CDR3 has 13 amino acids. Germline values: CDR1 SGHDN, CDR2 FVKESK. The junction had 10 bases not matched to a gene; V was cut back by 5 bases and J by 11 bases. CDR3 coding DNA: TGTGCCAGCAGCATCCAGGGGGCGGACCCGGCTTTCTTT. Translated, it gives CASSIQGADPAFF.

This chain connects TRBV4-3 to TRBJ1-3; perhaps TRBD1 as D (5 bases). V shed 1 base and J shed 4 bases, with 14 bases lying between them. The CDR3 runs 16 residues. Germline lookup yields CDR1 LGHNA and CDR2 YSLEER. The CDR3: CASSQVVRGVGNTIYF. The CDR3 DNA reads TGCGCCAGCAGCCAAGTGGTGAGAGGGGTGGGAAACACCATATATTTT.

The chain is built from TRBV19 and TRBJ2-3; D possibly uses TRBD1 or TRBD2 (5 bases each). This CDR3 is built from 13 residues. Between the trimmed V and J ends, which lost 3 bases and 4 bases, there was a span of 8 bases. The germline V gene has CDR1 LNHDA and CDR2 SQIVND (reference sequence). The chain's CDR3 is CASSIQGPDTQYF. As DNA, the CDR3 is TGTGCCAGTAGTATCCAGGGACCAGATACGCAGTATTTT.

V and J are TRBV7-2 and TRBJ1-2, with D possibly matching TRBD1 (5 bases). In germline, CDR1 is SGHTA, CDR2 FQGNSA. Trimming removed 3 bases at V and 8 bases at J, with 13 bases between. CDR3 length: 13 amino acids. CDR3 protein: CASSFDPGWGYTF. CDR3 sequence (DNA): TGTGCCAGCAGCTTCGACCCAGGGTGGGGCTACACCTTC.

Only one count was recorded for this clone. The J gene is TRBJ1-1, the V gene TRBV29-1; D perhaps matches TRBD1 (6 bases). This CDR3 is built from 16 residues. The germline V and J ends were trimmed by 4 bases and 4 bases, with 22 bases remaining between them. In germline, CDR1 is SQVTM, CDR2 ANQGSEA. The CDR3 loop reads CSVGLWGRGAATEAFF. CDR3 in DNA: TGCAGCGTTGGTCTCTGGGGGCGCGGTGCGGCCACTGAAGCTTTCTTT.

The chain joins TRBV9 to TRBJ2-7; tentatively, D is TRBD2 (5 bases). This CDR3 region has 14 residues. Germline V gives CDR1 SGDLS, CDR2 YYNGEE. Trimming stripped 0 bases from V and 2 bases from J, with 9 bases between. For the CDR3, the DNA is TGTGCCAGCAGCGTAGAACTAGGAACCTACGAGCAGTACTTC. Translation gives CASSVELGTYEQYF.

This clone was seen just once. For the CDR3, the DNA is TGTGCCAGCAGCGTAGAGGGGGTGAGCTCCTACAATGAGCAGTTCTTC. Translating it yields CASSVEGVSSYNEQFF. The V and J genes are TRBV9 and TRBJ2-1, with D perhaps matching TRBD1 (6 bases). Germline V lookup: CDR1 SGDLS, CDR2 YYNGEE. This CDR3 is built from 16 residues. Trimming cost V 0 bases and J 0 bases, with 10 bases left between them.

The chain carries TRBV19 and TRBJ2-7; 11 bases line up with TRBD1. The CDR3 has 14 amino acids. Germline V gene data show CDR1 as LNHDA and CDR2 as SQIVND (reference sequence). V shed 5 bases, J shed 6 bases, and the junction held 6 bases outside the gene matches. CDR3 nucleotides: TGTGCCAGTAGTTACCCCGGGACAGGGGGCGAGCAGTACTTC. This sequence encodes CASSYPGTGGEQYF.

The gene calls are TRBV4-3 and TRBJ2-5; D call uncertain. V dropped 1 base and J dropped 6 bases, with 9 bases sitting between them. The CDR3 has 13 residues. CDR1 and CDR2 (germline): LGHNA, YSLEER. The CDR3 is CASSQVVDQTQYF. Written as DNA, the CDR3 is TGCGCCAGCAGCCAAGTCGTCGATCAGACCCAGTACTTC.

V and J are TRBV12-5 and TRBJ1-1, with 7 positions matching TRBD1. Germline values: CDR1 LGHNT, CDR2 FRNRAP. Losses at the gene ends were 1 base for V and 0 bases for J; bases not matched to a gene: 5. The CDR3 runs 16 residues. For the CDR3, the DNA is TGTGCTAGTGGTTTGGCTCGGGACAGCGTGAACACTGAAGCTTTCTTT. This sequence encodes CASGLARDSVNTEAFF.

This chain joins TRBV15 and TRBJ2-2; no clear D gene. The V gene lost 1 base and the J gene lost 4 bases, with 10 bases spanning the gap. Germline V CDR1 and CDR2: LNHNV, YYDKDF (reference sequence). This CDR3 spans 15 amino acids. CDR3 sequence reads: CATSRAKRLTGELFF. The CDR3, as DNA: TGTGCCACCAGCAGAGCGAAAAGACTCACCGGGGAGCTGTTTTTT.